A selection of T cell receptor beta chains follows, all from one sample in a study of T cell responses to AZD1222 COVID-19 vaccine. Generated by immunoSEQ multiplex PCR, the TCRdb table keeps only in-frame clones and is missing some. This sample has about 150,000 clones, with about 89% found just once. Sequencing was performed on peripheral blood, taken 28 days after the second AZD1222 dose. The origin of the receptors is an adult who received the AZD1222 COVID-19 vaccine. Both conserved end residues are part of each CDR3. Fields, in order: D gene, V gene, clone size, J gene, CDR3 protein, CDR3 DNA. D genes are given only for firm matches. Clone size, where shown, is once, few, many, or a class for clones that have expanded.

D: TRBD1
V: TRBV7-2
size: NA
J: TRBJ1-6
CDR3: CASSLRDRGRNSPLHF
DNA: TGTGCCAGCAGCTTACGGGACAGGGGGCGGAATTCACCCCTCCACTTT

D: NA
V: TRBV2
size: NA
J: TRBJ2-2
CDR3: CASSFVPGNTGELFF
DNA: TGTGCCAGCAGTTTCGTTCCGGGTAACACCGGGGAGCTGTTTTTT

D: NA
V: TRBV19
size: NA
J: TRBJ2-1
CDR3: CASSIGDTEQFF
DNA: TGTGCCAGTAGTATAGGTGACACGGAGCAGTTCTTC

D: NA
V: TRBV27
size: NA
J: TRBJ1-5
CDR3: CASSGGLRQPQHF
DNA: TGTGCCAGCAGTGGGGGACTGCGACAGCCCCAGCATTTT

D: NA
V: TRBV5-1
size: NA
J: TRBJ2-5
CDR3: CASSSGVAETQYF
DNA: TGCGCCAGCAGCTCAGGAGTTGCGGAGACCCAGTACTTC

D: NA
V: TRBV7-3
size: once
J: TRBJ2-7
CDR3: CASSLLAREQYF
DNA: TGTGCCAGCAGCCTCCTAGCGAGGGAGCAGTACTTC

D: NA
V: TRBV6-4
size: NA
J: TRBJ2-1
CDR3: CASSDFGGLRSNEQFF
DNA: TGTGCCAGCAGTGATTTCGGGGGGCTCCGATCCAATGAGCAGTTCTTC

D: TRBD2
V: TRBV5-4
size: NA
J: TRBJ2-2
CDR3: CASSLGTSGTPTGELFF
DNA: TGTGCCAGCAGCTTGGGGACTAGCGGTACCCCCACCGGGGAGCTGTTTTTT

D: TRBD2
V: TRBV30
size: NA
J: TRBJ2-5
CDR3: CAWSVLAGGRETQYF
DNA: TGTGCCTGGAGTGTACTAGCGGGAGGAAGAGAGACCCAGTACTTC

D: TRBD1
V: TRBV5-1
size: NA
J: TRBJ2-3
CDR3: CASSSSSQSTGGYLDTQYF
DNA: TGCGCCAGCAGCTCCAGTTCGCAATCGACAGGGGGCTATTTAGATACGCAGTATTTT

D: NA
V: TRBV10-3
size: NA
J: TRBJ2-3
CDR3: CAISATGLTDTQYF
DNA: TGTGCCATCAGTGCGACAGGCCTCACAGATACGCAGTATTTT

D: NA
V: TRBV7-3
size: NA
J: TRBJ2-1
CDR3: CASSLSRTHNEQFF
DNA: TGTGCCAGCAGCTTATCCCGAACACACAATGAGCAGTTCTTC

D: NA
V: TRBV6-6
size: NA
J: TRBJ2-1
CDR3: CASSYVQGRNGEQFF
DNA: TGTGCCAGCAGTTACGTTCAGGGAAGAAATGGGGAGCAGTTCTTC

D: NA
V: TRBV4-1
size: NA
J: TRBJ1-1
CDR3: CASSQERSNRASEAFF
DNA: TGCGCCAGCAGCCAAGAACGATCGAACAGGGCTTCTGAAGCTTTCTTT

D: NA
V: TRBV12-3/TRBV12-4
size: NA
J: TRBJ1-2
CDR3: CASSLGGGGYTF
DNA: TGTGCCAGCAGTTTAGGTGGGGGTGGCTACACCTTC

D: TRBD1
V: TRBV29-1
size: NA
J: TRBJ1-6
CDR3: CSVGGGTDSPLHF
DNA: TGCAGCGTGGGAGGGGGCACGGATTCACCCCTCCACTTT

D: NA
V: TRBV7-2
size: NA
J: TRBJ2-7
CDR3: CASSRGTSYEQYF
DNA: TGTGCCAGCAGTCGAGGGACCAGCTACGAGCAGTACTTC

D: TRBD1
V: TRBV11-1
size: NA
J: TRBJ1-1
CDR3: CASSDLRTGGTEAFF
DNA: TGTGCCAGCAGCGACCTAAGAACAGGGGGGACTGAAGCTTTCTTT

D: TRBD1
V: TRBV5-1
size: NA
J: TRBJ1-2
CDR3: CASNPGQGNNYGYTF
DNA: TGCGCCAGTAACCCGGGACAGGGGAATAACTATGGCTACACCTTC

D: NA
V: TRBV3-1/TRBV3-2
size: NA
J: TRBJ1-3
CDR3: CASSPERQFSGNTIYF
DNA: TGTGCCAGCAGCCCAGAGCGACAGTTCTCTGGAAACACCATATATTTT

D: NA
V: TRBV4-2
size: NA
J: TRBJ1-5
CDR3: CASSQEKITQPQHF
DNA: TGTGCCAGCAGCCAAGAAAAGATTACGCAGCCCCAGCATTTT

D: NA
V: TRBV15
size: once
J: TRBJ1-6
CDR3: CATRNLRDKNSPLHF
DNA: TGTGCCACCAGAAACCTCCGGGACAAGAATTCACCCCTCCACTTT

D: TRBD2
V: TRBV7-2
size: NA
J: TRBJ2-1
CDR3: CASSLRLAGGELEQFF
DNA: TGTGCCAGCAGCTTACGACTAGCGGGAGGGGAGCTTGAGCAGTTCTTC

D: NA
V: TRBV6-1
size: NA
J: TRBJ2-2
CDR3: CASSDVGGHGELFF
DNA: TGTGCCAGCAGTGATGTAGGGGGGCACGGGGAGCTGTTTTTT

D: NA
V: TRBV12-3/TRBV12-4
size: NA
J: TRBJ2-1
CDR3: CASSLWNANEQFF
DNA: TGTGCCAGCAGTCTCTGGAATGCGAATGAGCAGTTCTTC

D: TRBD2
V: TRBV19
size: NA
J: TRBJ2-1
CDR3: CASSIKPRLAGVGDEQFF
DNA: TGTGCCAGTAGTATCAAGCCCCGACTAGCGGGAGTAGGCGATGAGCAGTTCTTC

D: TRBD1
V: TRBV18
size: once
J: TRBJ1-2
CDR3: CASSPSMGQGVGGYTF
DNA: TGTGCCAGCTCCCCCAGCATGGGACAGGGAGTAGGCGGCTACACCTTC

D: NA
V: TRBV4-3
size: once
J: TRBJ1-1
CDR3: CASSQVPGGNTEAFF
DNA: TGCGCCAGCAGCCAAGTTCCGGGGGGGAACACTGAAGCTTTCTTT

D: NA
V: TRBV29-1
size: NA
J: TRBJ2-1
CDR3: CSVDVQGDNEQFF
DNA: TGCAGCGTTGACGTTCAGGGTGACAATGAGCAGTTCTTC

D: NA
V: TRBV4-1
size: NA
J: TRBJ2-2
CDR3: CASSQVRRGSDTGELFF
DNA: TGCGCCAGCAGCCAAGTGCGCCGAGGATCGGACACCGGGGAGCTGTTTTTT

D: TRBD1
V: TRBV7-2
size: NA
J: TRBJ1-4
CDR3: CASSADRVNEKLFF
DNA: TGTGCCAGCAGCGCGGACAGGGTGAATGAAAAACTGTTTTTT

D: NA
V: TRBV11-2
size: NA
J: TRBJ2-1
CDR3: CASSGRDYNEQFF
DNA: TGTGCCAGCAGCGGCCGGGACTACAATGAGCAGTTCTTC

D: TRBD1
V: TRBV5-4
size: NA
J: TRBJ1-4
CDR3: CASSWGQGGFNEKLFF
DNA: TGTGCCAGCAGCTGGGGACAGGGAGGCTTTAATGAAAAACTGTTTTTT

D: TRBD1
V: TRBV28
size: NA
J: TRBJ2-1
CDR3: CASKTPGQGPHNEQFF
DNA: TGTGCCAGCAAGACCCCGGGACAGGGGCCTCACAATGAGCAGTTCTTC

D: TRBD1
V: TRBV9
size: NA
J: TRBJ1-2
CDR3: CASSVGQGAFYGYTF
DNA: TGTGCCAGCAGCGTAGGACAGGGGGCTTTCTATGGCTACACCTTC

D: NA
V: TRBV19
size: NA
J: TRBJ2-6
CDR3: CASSITPSLGSLLNVLTF
DNA: TGTGCCAGTAGTATTACCCCTTCACTAGGCTCCCTATTAAACGTCCTGACTTTC

D: NA
V: TRBV5-4
size: NA
J: TRBJ1-1
CDR3: CASSFGQLNTEAFF
DNA: TGTGCCAGCAGCTTCGGACAGTTGAACACTGAAGCTTTCTTT

D: NA
V: TRBV7-2
size: once
J: TRBJ2-1
CDR3: CASSLGDFSYNEQFF
DNA: TGTGCCAGCAGCTTAGGGGACTTCTCCTACAATGAGCAGTTCTTC

D: NA
V: TRBV18
size: NA
J: TRBJ1-5
CDR3: CASSPDRSNQPQHF
DNA: TGTGCCAGCTCACCGGACAGAAGCAATCAGCCCCAGCATTTT

D: NA
V: TRBV7-6
size: NA
J: TRBJ1-3
CDR3: CASSPKGNSGNTIYF
DNA: TGTGCCAGCAGCCCAAAGGGAAACTCTGGAAACACCATATATTTT

D: NA
V: TRBV11-2
size: NA
J: TRBJ2-2
CDR3: CASSYSRSRELFF
DNA: TGTGCCAGCAGCTACTCGAGGAGCAGGGAGCTGTTTTTT

D: NA
V: TRBV27
size: NA
J: TRBJ2-7
CDR3: CASCPAGRSFYEQYF
DNA: TGTGCCAGCTGCCCCGCGGGCCGCTCATTCTACGAGCAGTACTTC

D: NA
V: TRBV7-2
size: NA
J: TRBJ1-2
CDR3: CASSLDGYGYTF
DNA: TGTGCCAGCAGCTTGGACGGCTATGGCTACACCTTC

D: TRBD2
V: TRBV27
size: NA
J: TRBJ2-7
CDR3: CASSSYGRESYEQYF
DNA: TGTGCCAGCAGTTCCTACGGGCGGGAGAGTTACGAGCAGTACTTC

D: TRBD1
V: TRBV19
size: NA
J: TRBJ1-5
CDR3: CASSILEGAVSSQPQHF
DNA: TGTGCCAGTAGTATACTTGAGGGGGCGGTCAGCTCTCAGCCCCAGCATTTT

D: NA
V: TRBV5-1
size: NA
J: TRBJ2-1
CDR3: CASSLEVSYNEQFF
DNA: TGCGCCAGCAGCTTGGAGGTCTCCTACAATGAGCAGTTCTTC

D: TRBD1
V: TRBV18
size: NA
J: TRBJ1-2
CDR3: CASSPETGGNYGYTF
DNA: TGTGCCAGCTCACCGGAGACAGGGGGCAACTATGGCTACACCTTC

D: NA
V: TRBV28
size: few
J: TRBJ1-1
CDR3: CASSLDDYTEAFF
DNA: TGTGCCAGCAGTCTTGACGATTACACTGAAGCTTTCTTT

D: TRBD2
V: TRBV15
size: NA
J: TRBJ2-1
CDR3: CATSRPSGRNNEQFF
DNA: TGTGCCACCAGCAGACCTAGCGGGAGGAACAATGAGCAGTTCTTC

D: NA
V: TRBV28
size: NA
J: TRBJ1-1
CDR3: CAYKPHGNTEAFF
DNA: TGTGCCTACAAACCCCACGGGAACACTGAAGCTTTCTTT

D: NA
V: TRBV18
size: few
J: TRBJ1-4
CDR3: CASSGTSTGNEKLFF
DNA: TGTGCCAGCTCAGGGACCTCCACCGGGAATGAAAAACTGTTTTTT

D: NA
V: TRBV5-4
size: NA
J: TRBJ2-2
CDR3: CASSLDVGELFF
DNA: TGTGCCAGCAGCTTGGATGTTGGGGAGCTGTTTTTT

D: TRBD1
V: TRBV24-1
size: NA
J: TRBJ2-3
CDR3: CATSDGGQAGISPLTDTQYF
DNA: TGTGCCACCAGTGACGGGGGACAGGCCGGGATTTCGCCCCTCACAGATACGCAGTATTTT

D: NA
V: TRBV19
size: NA
J: TRBJ2-5
CDR3: CASQQRYQETQYF
DNA: TGTGCCAGCCAACAGAGGTACCAAGAGACCCAGTACTTC